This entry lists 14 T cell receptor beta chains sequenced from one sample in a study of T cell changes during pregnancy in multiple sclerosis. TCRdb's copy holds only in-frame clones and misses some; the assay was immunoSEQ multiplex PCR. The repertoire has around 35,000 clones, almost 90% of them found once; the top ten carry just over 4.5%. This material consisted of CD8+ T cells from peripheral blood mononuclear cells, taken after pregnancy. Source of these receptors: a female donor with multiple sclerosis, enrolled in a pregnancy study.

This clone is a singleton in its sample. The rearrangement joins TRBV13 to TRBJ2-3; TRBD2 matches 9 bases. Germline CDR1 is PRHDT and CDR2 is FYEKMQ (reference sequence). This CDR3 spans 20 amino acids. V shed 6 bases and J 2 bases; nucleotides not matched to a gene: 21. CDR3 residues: CASSTRGVSVAGDLTDTQYF. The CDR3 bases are TGTGCCAGCAGTACCAGGGGAGTCTCGGTAGCGGGGGACCTCACAGATACGCAGTATTTT. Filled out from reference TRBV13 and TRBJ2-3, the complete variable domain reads AAGVIQSPRHLIKEKRETATLKCYPIPRHDTVYWYQQGPGQDPQFLISFYEKMQSDKGSIPDRFSAQQFSDYHSELNMSSLELGDSALYFCASSTRGVSVAGDLTDTQYFGPGTRLTVL.

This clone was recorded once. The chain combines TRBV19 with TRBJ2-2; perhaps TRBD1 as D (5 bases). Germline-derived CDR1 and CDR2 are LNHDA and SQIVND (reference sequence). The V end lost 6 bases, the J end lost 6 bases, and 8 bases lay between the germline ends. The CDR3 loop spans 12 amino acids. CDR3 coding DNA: TGTGCCAGTAGCCAGACAGCCGGGGAGCTGTTTTTT. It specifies CASSQTAGELFF.

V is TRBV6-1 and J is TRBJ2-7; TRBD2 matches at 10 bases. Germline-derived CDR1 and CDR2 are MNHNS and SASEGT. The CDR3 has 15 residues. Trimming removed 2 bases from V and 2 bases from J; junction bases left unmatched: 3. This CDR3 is CASSELAGETYEQYF. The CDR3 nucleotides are TGTGCCAGCAGTGAACTAGCGGGGGAAACCTACGAGCAGTACTTC.

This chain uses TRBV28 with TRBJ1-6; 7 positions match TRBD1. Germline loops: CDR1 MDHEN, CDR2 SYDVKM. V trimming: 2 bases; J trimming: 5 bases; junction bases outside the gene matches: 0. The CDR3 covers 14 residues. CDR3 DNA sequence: TGTGCCAGCAGTTTAACAGGGGATAATTCACCCCTCCACTTT. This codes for CASSLTGDNSPLHF.

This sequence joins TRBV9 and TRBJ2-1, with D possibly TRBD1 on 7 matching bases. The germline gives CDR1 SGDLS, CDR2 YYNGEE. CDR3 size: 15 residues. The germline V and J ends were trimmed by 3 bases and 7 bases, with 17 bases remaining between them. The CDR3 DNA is TGTGCCAGCAGCGAGGAGGGGGCCTCTTTGAATGAGCAGTTCTTC. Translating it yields CASSEEGASLNEQFF.

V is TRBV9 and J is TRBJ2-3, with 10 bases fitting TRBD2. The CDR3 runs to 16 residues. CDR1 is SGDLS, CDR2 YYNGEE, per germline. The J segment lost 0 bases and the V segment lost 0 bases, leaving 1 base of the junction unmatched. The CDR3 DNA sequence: TGTGCCAGCAGCGTAGGAGCGGGGGGGAGCACAGATACGCAGTATTTT. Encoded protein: CASSVGAGGSTDTQYF.

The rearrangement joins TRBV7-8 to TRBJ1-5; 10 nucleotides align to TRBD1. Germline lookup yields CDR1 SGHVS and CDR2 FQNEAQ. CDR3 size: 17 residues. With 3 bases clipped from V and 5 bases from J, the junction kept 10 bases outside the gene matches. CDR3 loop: CASSFPGQGETDQPQHF. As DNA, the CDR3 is TGTGCCAGCAGCTTCCCCGGACAGGGGGAAACTGATCAGCCCCAGCATTTT.

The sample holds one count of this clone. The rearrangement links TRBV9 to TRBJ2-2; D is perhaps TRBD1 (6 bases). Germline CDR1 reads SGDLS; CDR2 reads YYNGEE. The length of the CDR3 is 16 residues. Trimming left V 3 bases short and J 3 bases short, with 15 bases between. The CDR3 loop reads CASSGQGKAYTGELFF. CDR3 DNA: TGTGCCAGCAGCGGGCAGGGGAAGGCGTACACCGGGGAGCTGTTTTTT.

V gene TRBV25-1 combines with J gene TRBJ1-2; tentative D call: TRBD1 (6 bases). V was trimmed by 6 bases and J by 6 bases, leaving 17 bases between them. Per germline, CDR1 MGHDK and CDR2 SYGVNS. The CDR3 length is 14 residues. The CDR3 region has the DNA TGTGCCAGCAGCTCTCTACGCTGGACAGATGGCTACACCTTC. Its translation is CASSSLRWTDGYTF.

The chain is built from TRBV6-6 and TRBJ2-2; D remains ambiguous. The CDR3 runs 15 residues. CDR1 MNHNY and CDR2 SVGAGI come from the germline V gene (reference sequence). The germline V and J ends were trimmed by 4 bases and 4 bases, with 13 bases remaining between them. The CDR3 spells CASSSADSSTGELFF. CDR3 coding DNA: TGTGCCAGCAGTTCCGCCGACTCGTCCACCGGGGAGCTGTTTTTT.

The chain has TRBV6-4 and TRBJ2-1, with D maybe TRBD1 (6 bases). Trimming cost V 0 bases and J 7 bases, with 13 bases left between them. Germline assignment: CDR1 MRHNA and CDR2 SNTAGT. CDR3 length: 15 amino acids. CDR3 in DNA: TGTGCCAGCAGTGACTCGGCAGGGGCAAATAATGAGCAGTTCTTC. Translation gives CASSDSAGANNEQFF.

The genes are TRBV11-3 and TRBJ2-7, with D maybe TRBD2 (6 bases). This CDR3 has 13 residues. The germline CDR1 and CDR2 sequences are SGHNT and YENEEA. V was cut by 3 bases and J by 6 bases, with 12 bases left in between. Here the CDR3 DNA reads TGTGCCAGCAGCTTTGGAGGGGTCCTCGAGCAGTACTTC. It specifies CASSFGGVLEQYF.

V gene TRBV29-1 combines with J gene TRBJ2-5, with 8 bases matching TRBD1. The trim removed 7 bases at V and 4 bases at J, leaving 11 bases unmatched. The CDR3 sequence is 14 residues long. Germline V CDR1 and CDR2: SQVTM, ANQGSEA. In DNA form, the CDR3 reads TGCAGCGCCCAAGGACAGGGCGTTGCAGAGACCCAGTACTTC. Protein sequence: CSAQGQGVAETQYF.

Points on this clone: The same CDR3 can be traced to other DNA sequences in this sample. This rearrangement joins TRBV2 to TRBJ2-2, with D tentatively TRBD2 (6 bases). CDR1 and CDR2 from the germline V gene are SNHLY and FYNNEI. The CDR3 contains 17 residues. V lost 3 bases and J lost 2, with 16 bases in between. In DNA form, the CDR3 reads TGTGCCAGCAGTGAGGCGGGGAGCGGATTAAACACCGGGGAGCTGTTTTTT. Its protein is CASSEAGSGLNTGELFF.